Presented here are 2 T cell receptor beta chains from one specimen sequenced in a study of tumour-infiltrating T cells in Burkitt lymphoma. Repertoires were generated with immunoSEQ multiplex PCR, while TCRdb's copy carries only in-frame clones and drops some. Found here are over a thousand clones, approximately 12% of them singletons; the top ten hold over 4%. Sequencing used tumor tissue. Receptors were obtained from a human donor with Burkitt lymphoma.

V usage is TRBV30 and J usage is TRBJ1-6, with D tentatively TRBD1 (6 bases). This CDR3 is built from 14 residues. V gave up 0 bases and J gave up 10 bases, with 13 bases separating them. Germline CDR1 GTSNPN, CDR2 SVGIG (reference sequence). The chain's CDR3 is CAWSVGARVSPLHF. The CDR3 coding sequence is TGTGCCTGGAGTGTGGGGGCTAGGGTATCACCCCTCCACTTT.

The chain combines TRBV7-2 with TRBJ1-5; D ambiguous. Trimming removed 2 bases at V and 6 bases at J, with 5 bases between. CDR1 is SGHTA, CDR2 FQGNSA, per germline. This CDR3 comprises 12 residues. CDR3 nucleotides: TGTGCCAGCAGCTTAAGAGGTCAGCCCCAGCATTTT. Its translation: CASSLRGQPQHF.